This TCR beta chain was observed in a study of cytomegalovirus exposure and HLA in healthy donors. Study-level information: Prior work identified around 100 million unique TCR beta sequences in 150 million to 200 million T cells.

Germline CDR1 MNHEY, CDR2 SMNVEV (reference sequence). The CDR3 covers 14 residues. The ends were cut back, 1 base at V and 2 bases at J, with 9 bases in the middle. Study-level results: The investigators catalogued 150 to 200 TCR beta chains as cytomegalovirus-associated. Per a later analysis, HLA-associated TCR beta chains showed more clonal expansion than other, equally common TCR beta chains. Later analysis demonstrated an association between a missense DCLRE1C variant and TCR beta V- and J-gene trimming.

In the case of this clone: The antigen is undetermined.

Use of 60 Vbeta and 13 Jbeta primers characterized the PCR. Profiled with immunoSEQ multiplex PCR; TCRdb holds only in-frame clones, not every one. The table shows about 94,000 clones, with roughly 73% occurring only once. The sample consisted of PBMCs. V and J are TRBV27 and TRBJ2-7; D is perhaps TRBD1 (5 bases). This TCR was sampled from a woman in her forties in good health and CMV-seronegative. The DNA for the CDR3 is TGTGCCAGCAGTTTATGGGGCCAGCCCTACGAGCAGTACTTC. Residues: CASSLWGQPYEQYF.